This is a list of T cell receptor beta chains from one sample in a study of T cell changes during pregnancy in multiple sclerosis. Produced via immunoSEQ multiplex PCR; TCRdb's table is partial and in-frame only. The table lists around 56,000 clones, less than 95% of them singletons, with less than 2.5% in the top ten. Here the sequenced sample was peripheral blood, taken in the first trimester of pregnancy. The receptors were sampled from a female donor in good health, enrolled as a control in a pregnancy study. Both conserved end residues are part of each CDR3. Fields, in order: CDR3 DNA, CDR3 protein, J gene, clone size, V gene, D gene. A D gene is named only where the DNA matches it firmly. Clone size, where shown, is once, few, many, or a class for clones that have expanded.

CDR3nt: TGTGCCAGCAGCCCTCCCCGGGCAACTAATGAAAAACTGTTTTTT
CDR3aa: CASSPPRATNEKLFF
j_gene: TRBJ1-4
abundance: NA
v_gene: TRBV16
d_gene: NA

CDR3nt: TGTGCCAGCAGCCCCGGGACAGCCCCCTACGAGCAGTACTTC
CDR3aa: CASSPGTAPYEQYF
j_gene: TRBJ2-7
abundance: NA
v_gene: TRBV9
d_gene: TRBD1

CDR3nt: TGTGCCAGTAGTATGGACGGGGTTGTTTCCTACAATGAGCAGTTCTTC
CDR3aa: CASSMDGVVSYNEQFF
j_gene: TRBJ2-1
abundance: NA
v_gene: TRBV19
d_gene: NA

CDR3nt: TGTGCCAGCTCACCGCTATCCTCCTACGAGCAGTACTTC
CDR3aa: CASSPLSSYEQYF
j_gene: TRBJ2-7
abundance: once
v_gene: TRBV18
d_gene: NA

CDR3nt: TGTGCCAGCGTAACCGGGACAGCTTCCTACGAGCAGTACTTC
CDR3aa: CASVTGTASYEQYF
j_gene: TRBJ2-7
abundance: NA
v_gene: TRBV6-1
d_gene: TRBD1

CDR3nt: TGTGCCACGGGACAGGGGACAGATACGCAGTATTTT
CDR3aa: CATGQGTDTQYF
j_gene: TRBJ2-3
abundance: NA
v_gene: TRBV6-5
d_gene: TRBD1

CDR3nt: TGTGCCACCAGCAGGGGCCAGAGAAACACTGAAGCTTTCTTT
CDR3aa: CATSRGQRNTEAFF
j_gene: TRBJ1-1
abundance: NA
v_gene: TRBV15
d_gene: NA

CDR3nt: TGCGCCAGCAGCCCCCAGGGGTCACCTGGGTACGAGCAGTACTTC
CDR3aa: CASSPQGSPGYEQYF
j_gene: TRBJ2-7
abundance: NA
v_gene: TRBV5-1
d_gene: NA

CDR3nt: TGTGCCTGGAGTGTACGCTGGGGGGGCACGGACTATGGCTACACCTTC
CDR3aa: CAWSVRWGGTDYGYTF
j_gene: TRBJ1-2
abundance: NA
v_gene: TRBV30
d_gene: NA

CDR3nt: TGTGCCAGCAGTTTTCAGGGGTCAGGGGAGCCCCAGCATTTT
CDR3aa: CASSFQGSGEPQHF
j_gene: TRBJ1-5
abundance: NA
v_gene: TRBV28
d_gene: NA

CDR3nt: TGTGCCAGCAGCGTGCAATCAGGACCGGGACAGGGGGCCGCTGAAGCTTTCTTT
CDR3aa: CASSVQSGPGQGAAEAFF
j_gene: TRBJ1-1
abundance: once
v_gene: TRBV27
d_gene: TRBD1

CDR3nt: TGTGCCAGCAGTTTAGGAGCCTCCGGGGAGCTGTTTTTT
CDR3aa: CASSLGASGELFF
j_gene: TRBJ2-2
abundance: NA
v_gene: TRBV28
d_gene: NA

CDR3nt: TGTGCCAGCAGTTACAGTACCTATAACAATGAGCAGTTCTTC
CDR3aa: CASSYSTYNNEQFF
j_gene: TRBJ2-1
abundance: NA
v_gene: TRBV6-5
d_gene: NA

CDR3nt: TGTGCCAGCAGCCCAGGACGGACAGCGCTTGCAACTAATGAAAAACTGTTTTTT
CDR3aa: CASSPGRTALATNEKLFF
j_gene: TRBJ1-4
abundance: few
v_gene: TRBV7-2
d_gene: NA

CDR3nt: TGTGCCAGCAGCTTAGTCTGGAGAAATTCAGGGAATGAGCAGTTCTTC
CDR3aa: CASSLVWRNSGNEQFF
j_gene: TRBJ2-1
abundance: NA
v_gene: TRBV11-2
d_gene: NA

CDR3nt: TGTGCCACCAGAAAAGCGGGAGGGTCAGATACGCAGTATTTT
CDR3aa: CATRKAGGSDTQYF
j_gene: TRBJ2-3
abundance: NA
v_gene: TRBV13
d_gene: TRBD2

CDR3nt: TGTGCCAGCAGCTGGGGGACAGGCCTTTACTACGAGCAGTACTTC
CDR3aa: CASSWGTGLYYEQYF
j_gene: TRBJ2-7
abundance: NA
v_gene: TRBV7-2
d_gene: TRBD1

CDR3nt: TGTGCCAGCTCACCCCTCGCGGAGCTAAACTATGGCTACACCTTC
CDR3aa: CASSPLAELNYGYTF
j_gene: TRBJ1-2
abundance: NA
v_gene: TRBV18
d_gene: NA

CDR3nt: TGTGCCAGCTCAAACAATGAGCAGTTCTTC
CDR3aa: CASSNNEQFF
j_gene: TRBJ2-1
abundance: NA
v_gene: TRBV6-1
d_gene: NA

CDR3nt: TGTGCCAGCAGCTTGGGGGGGCTCGGGGAGACCCAGTACTTC
CDR3aa: CASSLGGLGETQYF
j_gene: TRBJ2-5
abundance: once
v_gene: TRBV7-6
d_gene: NA

CDR3nt: TGTGCCAGCAGCCCGAGATACCGGGACTATATCAATGGCTACACCTTC
CDR3aa: CASSPRYRDYINGYTF
j_gene: TRBJ1-2
abundance: NA
v_gene: TRBV11-1
d_gene: NA